The 5 T cell receptor beta chains below all came from one sample that was sequenced in a study of T cell therapy after organ transplantation. The time point was: 20-29 weeks after completion of therapy. Sequencing was performed with immunoSEQ multiplex PCR; in TCRdb, only in-frame clones are kept and a portion is missing. The data contain about 1,500 clones, about 73% of them singletons. Their recognized antigens are unknown. This specimen consisted of CD8+ T cells from blood, obtained after autologous CMV-specific T cell therapy. These receptors all come from a human patient who had received a solid organ transplant and had CMV disease. Some T cells may possibly be graft donor cells.

This clone was counted only a few times. J is TRBJ2-7 and V is TRBV27; D may be TRBD2 (5 bases). The CDR3 is 15 amino acids. CDR1 MNHEY and CDR2 SMNVEV come from the germline V gene (reference sequence). V was shortened by 2 bases and J by 3 bases, with 14 bases between the two germline ends. The CDR3 DNA reads as TGTGCCAGCAGTTTAATACCAGGCGACTACTACGAGCAGTACTTC. Its protein is CASSLIPGDYYEQYF.

This clone was seen once. The chain has TRBV7-6 and TRBJ2-2; the D is unclear. The CDR3 is 14 amino acids. With 8 bases removed from V and 1 base from J, the gap between germline ends came to 11 bases. Germline CDR1 is SGHVS and CDR2 is FNYEAQ. CDR3 in amino acids: CASSPTLNTGELFF. The CDR3 nucleotides read TGTGCCAGCTCACCCACTTTGAACACCGGGGAGCTGTTTTTT.

This chain links TRBV27 with TRBJ2-7; D possibly corresponds to TRBD1 (5 bases). The CDR3 runs 13 residues. V shed 3 bases and J shed 0 bases, with 6 bases lying between them. Looked up from germline, CDR1 is MNHEY and CDR2 is SMNVEV (reference sequence). CDR3 protein: CASSFQGSYEQYF. The CDR3, as DNA: TGTGCCAGCAGTTTTCAGGGCTCCTACGAGCAGTACTTC.

The chain carries TRBV30 and TRBJ2-3, with 13 bases that match TRBD2. V was pared by 0 bases and J by 6 bases, with 3 bases of the junction left unmatched. CDR1 GTSNPN and CDR2 SVGIG come from the germline V gene (reference sequence). The CDR3 spans 15 residues. For the CDR3, the DNA is TGTGCCTGGAGTGTCGGACTAGCGGGAGTTGATACGCAGTATTTT. Its protein is CAWSVGLAGVDTQYF.

V gene TRBV19 combines with J gene TRBJ2-1, with 9 bases lining up with TRBD2. The J segment lost 3 bases and the V segment lost 3 bases, leaving 6 bases of the junction unmatched. CDR3 length: 16 residues. Germline V lookup: CDR1 LNHDA, CDR2 SQIVND (reference sequence). CDR3 sequence reads: CASSILASGDYNEQFF. In DNA, the CDR3 is TGTGCCAGTAGTATTCTAGCTAGCGGGGACTACAATGAGCAGTTCTTC.